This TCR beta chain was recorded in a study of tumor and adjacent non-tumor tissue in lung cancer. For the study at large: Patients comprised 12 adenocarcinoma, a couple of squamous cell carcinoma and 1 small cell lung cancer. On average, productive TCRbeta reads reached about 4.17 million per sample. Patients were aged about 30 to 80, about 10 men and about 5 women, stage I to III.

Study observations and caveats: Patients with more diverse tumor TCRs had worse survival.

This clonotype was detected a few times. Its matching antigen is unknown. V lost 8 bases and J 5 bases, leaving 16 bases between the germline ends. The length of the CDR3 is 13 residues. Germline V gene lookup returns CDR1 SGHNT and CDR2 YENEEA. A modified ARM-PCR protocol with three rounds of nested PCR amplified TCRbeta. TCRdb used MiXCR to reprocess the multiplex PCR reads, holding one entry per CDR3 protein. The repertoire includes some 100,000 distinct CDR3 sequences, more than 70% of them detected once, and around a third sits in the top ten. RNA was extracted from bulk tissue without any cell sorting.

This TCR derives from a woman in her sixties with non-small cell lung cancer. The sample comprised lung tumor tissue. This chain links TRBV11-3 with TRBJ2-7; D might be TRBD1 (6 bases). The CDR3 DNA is TGTGCCAGCGGCGAAACAGGGACCAACGAGCAGTACTTC. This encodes CASGETGTNEQYF.